One sample yielded the 16 T cell receptor beta chains listed below, sequenced in a study of OX40 agonist ivuxolimab in advanced cancers. Method: immunoSEQ multiplex PCR; TCRdb's copy keeps in-frame clones and lacks some. In the table there are about 70,000 clones, roughly 77% of which are singletons. Sequenced material: CD4+ or CD8+ T cells sorted from blood, taken in a trial of the OX40 agonist ivuxolimab. The receptors come from an adult with an advanced solid tumor such as melanoma, head and neck, liver or kidney cancer.

The chain employs TRBV2 and TRBJ2-2; maybe TRBD1 (6 bases). The CDR3 runs to 14 residues. CDR1 and CDR2 from the germline V gene are SNHLY and FYNNEI. V dropped 6 bases and J dropped 4 bases, with 12 bases sitting between them. Here the CDR3 reads CASRYDRSTGELFF. CDR3 nucleotide sequence: TGTGCCAGCAGATACGACAGGTCCACCGGGGAGCTGTTTTTT.

The rearrangement links TRBV5-4 to TRBJ1-1; maybe TRBD1 (5 bases). The CDR3 is 16 residues long. Germline V lookup: CDR1 SGHNT, CDR2 YYREEE (reference sequence). With 4 bases removed from V and 4 bases from J, the gap between germline ends came to 20 bases. The CDR3 nucleotides read TGTGCCAGCAGCCCTGTTCCTCTTATGGGGGGCACTGAAGCTTTCTTT. Its protein is CASSPVPLMGGTEAFF.

The chain has TRBV6-6 and TRBJ1-2, with D possibly being TRBD1 (6 bases). CDR1 and CDR2 (germline): MNHNY, SVGAGI (reference sequence). This CDR3 contains 15 residues. V lost 2 bases to trimming and J lost 2 bases, with 12 bases between them. The DNA of the CDR3 is TGTGCCAGCAGTTACCAAAGGGGGGGCAACTATGGCTACACCTTC. This encodes CASSYQRGGNYGYTF.

V and J are TRBV19 and TRBJ2-2; D ambiguous. V was trimmed by 3 bases and J by 1 base, leaving 9 bases between them. Germline values: CDR1 LNHDA, CDR2 SQIVND (reference sequence). This CDR3 is built from 15 residues. The CDR3 nucleotides are TGTGCCAGTAGTATGAGAGTAGAGAACACCGGGGAGCTGTTTTTT. Protein product: CASSMRVENTGELFF.

The chain uses TRBV30 and TRBJ2-1, with 13 bases aligning to TRBD2. Trimming cost V 1 base and J 8 bases; bases outside gene matches: 8. CDR3 length equals 16 residues. Per the germline V gene, CDR1 is GTSNPN and CDR2 is SVGIG (reference sequence). CDR3 sequence reads: CAWSESRTSGSYEQFF. The CDR3 nucleotides are TGTGCCTGGAGTGAGAGCCGGACTAGCGGGAGCTATGAGCAGTTCTTC.

The CDR3 DNA sequence: TGTGCCAGCAGCCCCGGGACAAACTATGGCTACACCTTC. Amino acid sequence: CASSPGTNYGYTF. The chain uses TRBV7-2 and TRBJ1-2; D perhaps matches TRBD1 (6 bases). Trimming shortened V by 5 bases and J by 2 bases, and 9 bases separated the two germline ends. This CDR3 has 13 amino acids. Per the germline V gene, CDR1 is SGHTA and CDR2 is FQGNSA.

V usage is TRBV5-1 and J usage is TRBJ2-2; possibly TRBD2 for D (6 bases). CDR1 is SGHRS, CDR2 YFSETQ, per germline. Trimming pared 8 bases from V and 3 bases from J, leaving 17 bases between. The CDR3 length is 15 residues. For the CDR3, the DNA is TGCGCCAGAAACCACCGGGAGACATACACCGGGGAGCTGTTTTTT. Protein product: CARNHRETYTGELFF.

This clone was recorded only once. The chain is built from TRBV19 and TRBJ1-1; 10 positions match TRBD1. Germline CDR1 LNHDA, CDR2 SQIVND (reference sequence). The CDR3 has 14 residues. The J segment lost 6 bases and the V segment lost 2 bases, leaving 3 bases of the junction unmatched. CDR3 region: CASSIMTGGSEAFF. DNA for the CDR3: TGTGCCAGTAGTATAATGACAGGGGGCTCTGAAGCTTTCTTT.

The chain carries TRBV4-3 and TRBJ2-1, with 10 nucleotides matching TRBD2. This CDR3 contains 17 residues. Trimming at V came to 4 bases and at J to 4 bases, leaving 10 bases not matched to a gene. Germline CDR1 LGHNA, CDR2 YSLEER. CDR3 residues: CASSPASGSNHYNEQFF. DNA of the CDR3: TGCGCCAGCAGCCCCGCTAGCGGGAGCAATCATTACAATGAGCAGTTCTTC.

The V and J genes are TRBV29-1 and TRBJ1-2, with D possibly matching TRBD1 (5 bases). The CDR3 is 13 amino acids. Germline assignment: CDR1 SQVTM and CDR2 ANQGSEA. CDR3 residues: CSCTGGSNYGYTF. In DNA form, the CDR3 reads TGCAGTTGCACGGGGGGTTCCAACTATGGCTACACCTTC.

The chain couples TRBV10-3 to TRBJ1-2; TRBD1 matches 10 bases. J was trimmed by 0 bases and V by 7 bases; bases with no gene match: 20. Germline V gene lookup returns CDR1 ENHRY and CDR2 SYGVKD. The CDR3 totals 20 residues. The CDR3 DNA reads as TGTGCCATCACTTCAACGACCCCGGGACAGGGGAGGAAAGCTAACTATGGCTACACCTTC. Translated, it gives CAITSTTPGQGRKANYGYTF.

The rearrangement uses TRBV29-1 and TRBJ2-7; no clear D gene. Germline V gives CDR1 SQVTM, CDR2 ANQGSEA. V lost 7 bases and J 2 bases, leaving 12 bases between the germline ends. This CDR3 spans 12 amino acids. The CDR3 reads CSARSGTYEQYF. CDR3 DNA sequence: TGCAGCGCCCGGAGTGGAACCTACGAGCAGTACTTC.

V usage is TRBV6-6 and J usage is TRBJ1-2; D gene ambiguous. The CDR3 is 14 amino acids. Trimming took off 2 bases at V and 6 bases at J, with 13 bases between the two ends. Germline V gene lookup returns CDR1 MNHNY and CDR2 SVGAGI (reference sequence). The CDR3 spells CASSYIAGSDGYTF. Written as DNA, the CDR3 is TGTGCCAGCAGTTACATTGCGGGCAGCGATGGCTACACCTTC.

The chain recombines TRBV27 with TRBJ2-1; no reliable D call. Between the trimmed V and J ends, which lost 8 bases and 7 bases, there was a span of 12 bases. Germline V gene sequence: CDR1 MNHEY, CDR2 SMNVEV (reference sequence). The CDR3 totals 12 residues. This chain's CDR3 is CASGVLRNEQFF. The CDR3 DNA reads as TGTGCCAGCGGGGTACTGAGGAATGAGCAGTTCTTC.

The genes are TRBV6-5 and TRBJ1-4; D gene uncertain. V was trimmed by 2 bases and J by 8 bases, leaving 6 bases between them. Germline CDR1 MNHEY, CDR2 SVGAGI. This CDR3 region has 12 residues. The CDR3 DNA sequence: TGTGCCAGCAGTTACCGCTCGGAAAAACTGTTTTTT. Translating gives CASSYRSEKLFF.

This sequence joins TRBV6-5 and TRBJ1-2; D gene uncertain. The V end was cut by 8 bases, the J end by 4 bases, with 11 bases between. The length of the CDR3 is 12 residues. CDR1 and CDR2 from the germline V gene are MNHEY and SVGAGI. The CDR3 loop is CASGSEVYGYTF. The CDR3 DNA is TGTGCCAGCGGATCGGAAGTCTATGGCTACACCTTC.